This T cell receptor beta chain was documented in a study of identical twins. This clonotype was picked up many times. TCRdb independently ran MiXCR on the 5' RACE reads; one entry per CDR3 protein. The repertoire holds around 370,000 distinct CDR3 sequences, around 9% seen once, with under 9.5% in the top ten. V was pared by 6 bases and J by 5 bases, with 6 bases of the junction left unmatched. Germline CDR1 MNHEY, CDR2 SMNVEV (reference sequence). This CDR3 comprises 15 residues. Donors were all healthy Caucasians. This chain connects TRBV27 to TRBJ2-5, with TRBD2 matching over 13 bases. This TCR was sampled from a woman in her fifties or sixties in good health. Sample: naive T cells sorted from blood. The CDR3 bases are TGTGCCAGCAGGAGACTAGCGGGAGGTGGTGAGACCCAGTACTTC. It encodes CASRRLAGGGETQYF.